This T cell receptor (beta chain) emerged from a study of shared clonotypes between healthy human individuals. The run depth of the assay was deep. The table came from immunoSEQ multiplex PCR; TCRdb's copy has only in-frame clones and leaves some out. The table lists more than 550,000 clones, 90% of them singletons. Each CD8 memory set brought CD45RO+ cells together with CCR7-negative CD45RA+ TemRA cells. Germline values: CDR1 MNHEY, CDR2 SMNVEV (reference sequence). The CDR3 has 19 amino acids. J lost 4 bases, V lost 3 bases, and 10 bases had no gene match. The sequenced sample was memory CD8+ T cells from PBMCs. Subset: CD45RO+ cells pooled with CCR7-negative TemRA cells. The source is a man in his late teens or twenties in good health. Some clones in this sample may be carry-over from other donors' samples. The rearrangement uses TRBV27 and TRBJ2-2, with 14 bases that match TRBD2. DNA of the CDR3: TGTGCCAGCAGTTTTTTGGGACTAGCGGGAGAACGCGGCACCGGGGAGCTGTTTTTT. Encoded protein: CASSFLGLAGERGTGELFF.